These T cell receptor beta chains were read from a single sample in a study of beta chain features in type 1 diabetes. The method was immunoSEQ multiplex PCR; TCRdb's version includes in-frame clones alone and lacks a portion of them. Of around 250,000 clones listed, around 26% are singletons. The source material was central memory CD4+ T cells from blood. These receptors all stem from a man aged 30 to 45 in good health. CDR3s include the opening cysteine and the closing phenylalanine or tryptophan. The D gene is left open where the match is weak. Clone size, where shown, is once, few, many, or a class for clones that have expanded.

clone_size: few; v_call: TRBV10-1; d_call: TRBD2; j_call: TRBJ2-6; cdr3_aa: CASSSRGSDVLTF; cdr3_nt: TGCGCCAGCTCCTCGCGGGGGTCCGACGTCCTGACTTTC
clone_size: few; v_call: TRBV7-9; d_call: -; j_call: TRBJ2-7; cdr3_aa: CASSLGRWRDDSYEQYF; cdr3_nt: TGTGCCAGCAGCTTAGGGAGGTGGCGGGACGACTCCTACGAGCAGTACTTC
clone_size: -; v_call: TRBV5-1; d_call: -; j_call: TRBJ2-1; cdr3_aa: CASSLAIGQTRNEQFF; cdr3_nt: TGCGCCAGCAGCTTGGCCATAGGACAGACACGGAATGAGCAGTTCTTC
clone_size: -; v_call: TRBV29-1; d_call: -; j_call: TRBJ1-1; cdr3_aa: CSVGGGFTEAFF; cdr3_nt: TGCAGCGTTGGGGGAGGGTTCACTGAAGCTTTCTTT
clone_size: -; v_call: TRBV18; d_call: -; j_call: TRBJ2-1; cdr3_aa: CASSPPYGTLLGNEQFF; cdr3_nt: TGTGCCAGCTCACCACCATACGGCACGTTACTAGGGAATGAGCAGTTCTTC
clone_size: -; v_call: TRBV10-3; d_call: TRBD1; j_call: TRBJ1-4; cdr3_aa: CAISDPGQVDEKLFF; cdr3_nt: TGTGCCATCAGTGATCCGGGACAGGTTGATGAAAAACTGTTTTTT
clone_size: few; v_call: TRBV2; d_call: -; j_call: TRBJ2-5; cdr3_aa: CASSGNRFNRETQYF; cdr3_nt: TGTGCCAGCAGTGGCAACAGGTTCAATCGGGAGACCCAGTACTTC
clone_size: many; v_call: TRBV30; d_call: -; j_call: TRBJ2-1; cdr3_aa: CAWSEIQRFF; cdr3_nt: TGTGCCTGGAGCGAGATTCAGCGGTTCTTC
clone_size: many; v_call: TRBV11-3; d_call: -; j_call: TRBJ1-1; cdr3_aa: CASSQGPNTEAFF; cdr3_nt: TGTGCCAGCAGCCAAGGACCAAACACTGAAGCTTTCTTT
clone_size: few; v_call: TRBV30; d_call: TRBD1; j_call: TRBJ2-7; cdr3_aa: CAWSASGGTYEQYF; cdr3_nt: TGTGCCTGGAGTGCTTCAGGGGGTACCTACGAGCAGTACTTC
clone_size: few; v_call: TRBV5-4; d_call: TRBD2; j_call: TRBJ2-1; cdr3_aa: CASSSSGTSGSYNEQFF; cdr3_nt: TGTGCCAGCAGCAGCTCCGGGACTAGCGGTTCCTACAATGAGCAGTTCTTC
clone_size: -; v_call: TRBV5-1; d_call: -; j_call: TRBJ2-7; cdr3_aa: CASSLVQGNYEQYF; cdr3_nt: TGCGCCAGCAGCTTGGTCCAGGGGAACTACGAGCAGTACTTC
clone_size: -; v_call: TRBV15; d_call: TRBD1; j_call: TRBJ1-2; cdr3_aa: CATSRVQDRGNYGYTF; cdr3_nt: TGTGCCACCAGCAGAGTCCAGGACAGGGGAAACTATGGCTACACCTTC
clone_size: -; v_call: TRBV29-1; d_call: -; j_call: TRBJ2-5; cdr3_aa: CSVEMVQMGTQYF; cdr3_nt: TGCAGCGTTGAGATGGTCCAGATGGGGACCCAGTACTTC
clone_size: few; v_call: TRBV18; d_call: -; j_call: TRBJ2-5; cdr3_aa: CASSPGARETQYF; cdr3_nt: TGTGCCAGCTCACCAGGCGCCCGAGAGACCCAGTACTTC
clone_size: few; v_call: TRBV12-5; d_call: -; j_call: TRBJ2-3; cdr3_aa: CASGSVADTQYF; cdr3_nt: TGTGCTAGTGGTTCCGTGGCAGATACGCAGTATTTT
clone_size: many; v_call: TRBV2; d_call: -; j_call: TRBJ2-7; cdr3_aa: CASSGEVDEQYF; cdr3_nt: TGTGCCAGCAGTGGGGAGGTCGACGAGCAGTACTTC
clone_size: few; v_call: TRBV11-2; d_call: -; j_call: TRBJ2-7; cdr3_aa: CASSPLRGDRYEQYF; cdr3_nt: TGTGCCAGCAGCCCCCTGAGAGGGGATCGGTACGAGCAGTACTTC
clone_size: -; v_call: TRBV4-3; d_call: TRBD2; j_call: TRBJ2-3; cdr3_aa: CASSQDHPAGGNTDTQYF; cdr3_nt: TGCGCCAGCAGCCAAGATCATCCCGCGGGAGGGAACACAGATACGCAGTATTTT
clone_size: -; v_call: TRBV30; d_call: -; j_call: TRBJ1-2; cdr3_aa: CAWTLDGYHGYTF; cdr3_nt: TGTGCCTGGACCCTGGACGGTTATCATGGCTACACCTTC
clone_size: few; v_call: TRBV6-1; d_call: TRBD1; j_call: TRBJ2-1; cdr3_aa: CASSDTGGAGYNEQFF; cdr3_nt: TGTGCCAGCAGTGACACAGGGGGCGCAGGTTACAATGAGCAGTTCTTC
clone_size: few; v_call: TRBV2; d_call: -; j_call: TRBJ2-1; cdr3_aa: CASRGYDEQFF; cdr3_nt: TGTGCCAGCCGGGGGTACGATGAGCAGTTCTTC
clone_size: -; v_call: TRBV5-6; d_call: -; j_call: TRBJ2-7; cdr3_aa: CASSFGGASYEQYF; cdr3_nt: TGTGCCAGCAGCTTTGGTGGGGCCTCCTACGAGCAGTACTTC
clone_size: -; v_call: TRBV11-3; d_call: TRBD2; j_call: TRBJ2-1; cdr3_aa: CASSFGGSASNEQFF; cdr3_nt: TGTGCCAGCAGTTTCGGCGGGAGTGCGAGCAATGAGCAGTTCTTC
clone_size: -; v_call: TRBV5-4; d_call: TRBD2; j_call: TRBJ2-7; cdr3_aa: CASSGLAGGPTEQYF; cdr3_nt: TGTGCCAGCAGCGGACTAGCGGGAGGGCCGACCGAGCAGTACTTC
clone_size: few; v_call: TRBV7-6; d_call: -; j_call: TRBJ1-1; cdr3_aa: CASSWRTEAFF; cdr3_nt: TGTGCCAGCAGCTGGAGGACTGAAGCTTTCTTT
clone_size: many; v_call: TRBV15; d_call: -; j_call: TRBJ2-1; cdr3_aa: CATSRTRDSYNEQFF; cdr3_nt: TGTGCCACCAGCAGGACGCGGGACTCCTACAATGAGCAGTTCTTC
clone_size: -; v_call: TRBV2; d_call: TRBD2; j_call: TRBJ2-4; cdr3_aa: CASTSGGSLAKNIQYF; cdr3_nt: TGTGCCAGCACATCGGGGGGGTCTCTAGCCAAAAACATTCAGTACTTC
clone_size: once; v_call: TRBV10-1; d_call: -; j_call: TRBJ1-1; cdr3_aa: CASSSPMNTEAFF; cdr3_nt: TGCGCCAGCAGTTCCCCTATGAACACTGAAGCTTTCTTT
clone_size: -; v_call: TRBV7-9; d_call: -; j_call: TRBJ2-2; cdr3_aa: CASSLNGGELFF; cdr3_nt: TGTGCCAGCAGCCTAAACGGCGGGGAGCTGTTTTTT
clone_size: few; v_call: TRBV30; d_call: -; j_call: TRBJ1-1; cdr3_aa: CAWSVTGHRNAEAFF; cdr3_nt: TGTGCCTGGAGTGTAACGGGACATCGCAACGCTGAAGCTTTCTTT
clone_size: -; v_call: TRBV25-1; d_call: -; j_call: TRBJ1-4; cdr3_aa: CASSEYTGRATNEKLFF; cdr3_nt: TGTGCCAGCAGTGAATACACCGGCCGGGCAACTAATGAAAAACTGTTTTTT
clone_size: many; v_call: TRBV4-2; d_call: TRBD2; j_call: TRBJ2-3; cdr3_aa: CASSPLTGTSRDTQYF; cdr3_nt: TGTGCCAGCAGCCCCCTCACGGGGACTAGCAGGGATACGCAGTATTTT
clone_size: -; v_call: TRBV27; d_call: -; j_call: TRBJ1-1; cdr3_aa: CASSGRVNTEAFF; cdr3_nt: TGTGCCAGCAGTGGCAGGGTGAACACTGAAGCTTTCTTT
clone_size: -; v_call: TRBV29-1; d_call: -; j_call: TRBJ1-3; cdr3_aa: CSAYSRELGNTIYF; cdr3_nt: TGCAGCGCATATTCGAGGGAGCTCGGAAACACCATATATTTT
clone_size: -; v_call: TRBV29-1; d_call: TRBD1; j_call: TRBJ1-1; cdr3_aa: CSVAQGTEAFF; cdr3_nt: TGCAGCGTTGCACAGGGGACTGAAGCTTTCTTT
clone_size: -; v_call: TRBV29-1; d_call: TRBD1; j_call: TRBJ2-7; cdr3_aa: CSVTGGTYEQYF; cdr3_nt: TGCAGCGTGACAGGGGGCACTTACGAGCAGTACTTC
clone_size: few; v_call: TRBV5-1; d_call: -; j_call: TRBJ2-1; cdr3_aa: CASSLELASYNEQFF; cdr3_nt: TGCGCCAGCAGCTTGGAATTAGCGTCCTACAATGAGCAGTTCTTC
clone_size: few; v_call: TRBV30; d_call: TRBD1; j_call: TRBJ1-2; cdr3_aa: CAWSAGGYGYTF; cdr3_nt: TGTGCCTGGAGTGCAGGGGGCTATGGCTACACCTTC
clone_size: -; v_call: TRBV7-8; d_call: TRBD2; j_call: TRBJ2-5; cdr3_aa: CASSFQPGTSGNQETQYF; cdr3_nt: TGTGCCAGCAGCTTTCAACCCGGGACTAGCGGAAACCAAGAGACCCAGTACTTC
clone_size: -; v_call: TRBV27; d_call: TRBD1; j_call: TRBJ1-2; cdr3_aa: CASSRDRGAYGYTF; cdr3_nt: TGTGCCAGCAGTAGAGACAGGGGTGCCTATGGCTACACCTTC
clone_size: -; v_call: TRBV15; d_call: -; j_call: TRBJ1-2; cdr3_aa: CATSREVGSGSGYTF; cdr3_nt: TGTGCCACCAGCAGAGAAGTGGGGTCTGGGAGTGGCTACACCTTC
clone_size: many; v_call: TRBV7-2; d_call: -; j_call: TRBJ2-5; cdr3_aa: CASSPLETQYF; cdr3_nt: TGTGCCAGCAGCCCCCTAGAGACCCAGTACTTC
clone_size: -; v_call: TRBV5-1; d_call: TRBD2; j_call: TRBJ2-7; cdr3_aa: CASSLDGTSAYEQYF; cdr3_nt: TGCGCCAGCAGCTTGGACGGGACTAGCGCCTACGAGCAGTACTTC
clone_size: few; v_call: TRBV30; d_call: TRBD2; j_call: TRBJ2-3; cdr3_aa: CAWSPGTGGSTDTQYF; cdr3_nt: TGTGCCTGGAGTCCCGGGACGGGGGGAAGCACAGATACGCAGTATTTT
clone_size: -; v_call: TRBV4-3; d_call: -; j_call: TRBJ1-1; cdr3_aa: CASSHFTGGGAFF; cdr3_nt: TGCGCCAGCAGCCATTTCACAGGAGGCGGGGCTTTCTTT
clone_size: -; v_call: TRBV2; d_call: -; j_call: TRBJ2-1; cdr3_aa: CASIGLSKVHEQFF; cdr3_nt: TGTGCCAGCATAGGACTTTCGAAAGTGCATGAGCAGTTCTTC
clone_size: few; v_call: TRBV10-2; d_call: -; j_call: TRBJ1-6; cdr3_aa: CASRDMSNSPLHF; cdr3_nt: TGCGCCAGCAGGGACATGTCTAATTCACCCCTCCACTTT
clone_size: -; v_call: TRBV7-9; d_call: -; j_call: TRBJ2-7; cdr3_aa: CASSLFNYEQYF; cdr3_nt: TGTGCCAGCAGCTTGTTCAACTACGAGCAGTACTTC
clone_size: -; v_call: TRBV29-1; d_call: -; j_call: TRBJ2-7; cdr3_aa: CSVVSDRTEQYF; cdr3_nt: TGCAGCGTTGTTTCTGACAGGACGGAGCAGTACTTC
clone_size: -; v_call: TRBV29-1; d_call: -; j_call: TRBJ2-5; cdr3_aa: CSFSPPGETQYF; cdr3_nt: TGCAGCTTCAGTCCCCCTGGGGAGACCCAGTACTTC
clone_size: -; v_call: TRBV7-2; d_call: -; j_call: TRBJ2-1; cdr3_aa: CASSLGPSSYNEQFF; cdr3_nt: TGTGCCAGCAGCCTGGGGCCAAGCTCCTACAATGAGCAGTTCTTC
clone_size: -; v_call: TRBV18; d_call: -; j_call: TRBJ2-2; cdr3_aa: CASSPGRNTGELFF; cdr3_nt: TGTGCCAGCTCACCAGGCCGGAACACCGGGGAGCTGTTTTTT